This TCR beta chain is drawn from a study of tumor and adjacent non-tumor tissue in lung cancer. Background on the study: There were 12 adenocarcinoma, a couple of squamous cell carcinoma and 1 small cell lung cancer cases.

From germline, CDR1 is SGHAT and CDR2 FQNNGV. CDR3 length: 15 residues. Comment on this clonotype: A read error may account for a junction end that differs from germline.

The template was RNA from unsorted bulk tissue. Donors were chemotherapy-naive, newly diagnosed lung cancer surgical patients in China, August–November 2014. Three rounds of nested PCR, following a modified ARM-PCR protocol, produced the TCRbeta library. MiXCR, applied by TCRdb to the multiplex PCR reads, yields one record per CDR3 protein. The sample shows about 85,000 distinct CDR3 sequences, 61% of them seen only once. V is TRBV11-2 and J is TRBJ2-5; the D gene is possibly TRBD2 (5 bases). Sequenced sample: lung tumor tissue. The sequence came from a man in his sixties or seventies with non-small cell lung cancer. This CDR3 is CAISYTVGRRETQYF. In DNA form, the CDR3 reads TGTGCCATCAGCTATACAGTGGGCAGGAGGGAGACCCAGTACTTC. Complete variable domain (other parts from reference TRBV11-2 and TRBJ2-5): EAGVAQSPRYKIIEKRQSVAFWCNPISGHATLYWYQQILGQGPKLLIQFQNNGVVDDSQLPKDRFSAERLKGVDSTLKIQPAKLEDSAVYLCAISYTVGRRETQYFGPGTRLLVL.